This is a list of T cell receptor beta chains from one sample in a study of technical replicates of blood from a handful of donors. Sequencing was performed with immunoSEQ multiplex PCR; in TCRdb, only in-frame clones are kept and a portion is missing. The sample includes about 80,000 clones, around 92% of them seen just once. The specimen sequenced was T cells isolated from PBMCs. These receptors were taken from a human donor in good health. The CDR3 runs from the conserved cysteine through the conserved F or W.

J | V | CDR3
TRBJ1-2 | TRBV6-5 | CASSSQGRGYTF
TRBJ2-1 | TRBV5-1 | CASSSGTGGYNEQFF
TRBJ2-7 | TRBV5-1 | CASSFGGYEQYF
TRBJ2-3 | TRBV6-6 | CASSGEAEYTDTQYF
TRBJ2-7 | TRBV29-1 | CSVGTGHSYEQYF
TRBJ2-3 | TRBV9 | CASSVPRDTDTQYF
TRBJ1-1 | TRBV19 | CASITGVGNTEAFF
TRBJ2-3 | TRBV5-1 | CASSTRYDTQYF
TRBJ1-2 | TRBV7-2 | CASSLDRVGGYTF
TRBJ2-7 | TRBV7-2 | CASSPRLGTSGSYEQYF
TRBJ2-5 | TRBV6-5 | CASSIAGSLGETQYF
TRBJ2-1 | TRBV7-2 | CASSLGLAGGPDEQFF
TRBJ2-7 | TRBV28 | CASSPVDRDSYEQYF
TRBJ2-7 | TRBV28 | CASISRDRGRSEQYF
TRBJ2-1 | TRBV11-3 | CASSLISGSLEQFF
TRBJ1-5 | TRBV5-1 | CASSLGARDQPQHF
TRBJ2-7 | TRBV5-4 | CASSWRGLLEQYF
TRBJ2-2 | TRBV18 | CASSFAQLATGELFF
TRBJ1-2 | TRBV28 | CASSGAGFGYGYTF
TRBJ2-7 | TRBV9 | CASSVGLAEHYEQYF
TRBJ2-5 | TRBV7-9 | CASSIDNQETQYF
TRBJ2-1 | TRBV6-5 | CASSYSGGGDEQFF
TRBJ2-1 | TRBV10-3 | CAISDQRGMQFF
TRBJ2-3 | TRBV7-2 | CASSLAGVPTDTQYF
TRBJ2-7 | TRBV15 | CATSRGPRSGYEQYF
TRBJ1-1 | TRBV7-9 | CASSLGPFMNTEAFF
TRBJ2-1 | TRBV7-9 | CASSRTGIDSYNEQFF
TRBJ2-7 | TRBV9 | CASSVVDWNEQYF
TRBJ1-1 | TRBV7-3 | CASSLNPGWNTEAFF
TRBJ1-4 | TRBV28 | CASSRLDRGEKLFF
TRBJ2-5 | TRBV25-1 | CASSEGSNF
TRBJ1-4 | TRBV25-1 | CASSESGQGTNDNEKLFF
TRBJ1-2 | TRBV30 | CAWDRSHGYTF
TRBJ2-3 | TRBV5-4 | CASSQGLAGEADTQYF
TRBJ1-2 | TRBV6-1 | CASSEDIFYGYTF
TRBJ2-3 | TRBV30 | CAWGGRGSTDTQYF
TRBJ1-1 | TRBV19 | CASSIYAGAEAFF
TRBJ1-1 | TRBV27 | CASRQGNTEAFF
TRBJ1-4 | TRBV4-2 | CASSQMDPEGGEKLFF
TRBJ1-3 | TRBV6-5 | CASLGGTGTGNTIYF
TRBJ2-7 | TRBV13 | CASSSTGGLGEQYF
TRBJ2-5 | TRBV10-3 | CAISLQGAQETQYF
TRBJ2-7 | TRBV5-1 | CASSVDSPRIDEQYF
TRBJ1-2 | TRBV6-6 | CASRLTGGDGYTF
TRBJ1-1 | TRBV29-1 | CSVEGLMNTEAFF
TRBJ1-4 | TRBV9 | CASSVAGQGATNEKLFF
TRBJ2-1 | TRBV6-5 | CASQPLLARYRVF
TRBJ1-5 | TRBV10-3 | CAIGAGNQPQHF
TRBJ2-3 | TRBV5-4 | CASSLAIAGFATDTQYF
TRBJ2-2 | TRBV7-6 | CASSFGGNTGELFF
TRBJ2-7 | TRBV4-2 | CASSLTSGTSGEQYF
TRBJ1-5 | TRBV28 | CASSLPVNQPQHF
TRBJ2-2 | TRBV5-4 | CASSYTSGDTGELFF
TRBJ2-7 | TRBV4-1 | CASSQEQALNYEQYF
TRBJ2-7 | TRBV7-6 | CASSQGQGLSYEQYF
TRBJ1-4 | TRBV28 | CASSLLRGNRANEKLFF
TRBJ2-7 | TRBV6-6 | CASSYVAGGPSEQYF